What follows describes a single TCR beta chain. The antigen remains undetermined. The data were obtained in a study of cytomegalovirus exposure and HLA in healthy donors. About the study: Genetic ancestry analysis placed under 90% of the roughly 400 donors that were genotyped in the Caucasian-associated cluster.

The study, taken as a whole, reports: The authors assumed roughly uniform sequencing depth across donors for presence/absence analyses.

The primer mix had 60 Vbeta and 13 Jbeta primers. Sequencing was performed with immunoSEQ multiplex PCR; in TCRdb, only in-frame clones are kept and a portion is missing. The table includes 200,000 to 250,000 clones, roughly 83% detected once. The CDR3 sequence is 13 residues long. Germline V gives CDR1 GTSNPN, CDR2 SVGIG (reference sequence). Trimming took off 5 bases at V and 9 bases at J, with 14 bases between the two ends. The chain is built from TRBV30 and TRBJ1-6; no definite D call. Sequencing was done on a sample of PBMCs. The receptor's source is a girl aged 5-17 years in good health and CMV-seronegative. CDR3 loop: CAWSDSLVSPLHF. CDR3 bases: TGTGCCTGGTCGGACTCTCTGGTTTCACCCCTCCACTTT.